The rows below give T cell receptor beta chains drawn from one sample of a study of CD8+ T cells in alopecia areata. Only in-frame clones appear in the TCRdb table, and some are missing; sequencing was by immunoSEQ multiplex PCR. Counted here are 95,000 to 150,000 clones, 61% occurring once; the ten biggest clones make up around 6%. Sequenced material: CD4+ T cells sorted from blood, taken at week 4, from a patient treated with tofacitinib. These receptors all stem from a human donor with alopecia areata. The conserved cysteine and the conserved F or W are not part of the CDR3 here. Each record gives: V gene, D gene, CDR3 protein. D genes are given only for firm matches.

v_gene: TRBV2; d_gene: -; CDR3aa: ASSLAGGSGQPQH
v_gene: TRBV6-6; d_gene: TRBD2; CDR3aa: ASSTSGGPWETQY
v_gene: TRBV4-1; d_gene: -; CDR3aa: ASSQEGNTIY
v_gene: TRBV2; d_gene: -; CDR3aa: ASSEQGESETQY
v_gene: TRBV6-5; d_gene: -; CDR3aa: ASSYSSEGYT
v_gene: TRBV5-6; d_gene: -; CDR3aa: ASSNQGDTGELF
v_gene: TRBV9; d_gene: -; CDR3aa: ASSVAQDRITGELF
v_gene: TRBV29-1; d_gene: -; CDR3aa: SVAGVTNEKLF
v_gene: TRBV7-2; d_gene: -; CDR3aa: ASSPGGDNQPQH
v_gene: TRBV7-8; d_gene: TRBD2; CDR3aa: ASNRGGDQETQY
v_gene: TRBV7-9; d_gene: -; CDR3aa: ASSPIGGIQY
v_gene: TRBV5-1; d_gene: TRBD1; CDR3aa: ASSSGQGGTEAF
v_gene: TRBV28; d_gene: -; CDR3aa: ASYGRGPRD
v_gene: TRBV30; d_gene: TRBD1; CDR3aa: AWSVGTGDTEAF
v_gene: TRBV9; d_gene: TRBD2; CDR3aa: ASNKFASGSNNEQF
v_gene: TRBV2; d_gene: -; CDR3aa: ASSEQGRGLQETQY
v_gene: TRBV6-5; d_gene: -; CDR3aa: ASSSTGQGYGYT
v_gene: TRBV7-8; d_gene: TRBD2; CDR3aa: ASSLPVLAGLVLYEQY
v_gene: TRBV9; d_gene: -; CDR3aa: ASSAAHSGANVLT
v_gene: TRBV15; d_gene: TRBD1; CDR3aa: ATSRGDRWNYGYT
v_gene: TRBV2; d_gene: -; CDR3aa: ASMLDRDTDTQY
v_gene: TRBV29-1; d_gene: -; CDR3aa: SVARSLGADTQY
v_gene: TRBV4-3; d_gene: -; CDR3aa: ASSQEEATNEKLF
v_gene: TRBV7-6; d_gene: TRBD1; CDR3aa: ASSLSGGATEAF
v_gene: TRBV2; d_gene: -; CDR3aa: ASRSTGPQNIQY
v_gene: TRBV7-2; d_gene: -; CDR3aa: ASSSQGGGETQY
v_gene: TRBV29-1; d_gene: TRBD1; CDR3aa: SVDLRGTGGSGANVLT
v_gene: TRBV27; d_gene: -; CDR3aa: ASSLLGQRYTDTQY
v_gene: TRBV7-9; d_gene: -; CDR3aa: ASSFKRRTDTQY